This entry describes one T cell receptor beta chain. This specimen belongs to a study of blood T cell repertoires in COVID-19. Study details: Whether acute or convalescent, the COVID-19 samples came from the United States, Italy and Spain. T cells, B-cell-depleted T cells, or PBMCs supplied cDNA or gDNA.

The germline V gene encodes CDR1 LNHDA and CDR2 SQIVND (reference sequence). The CDR3 is 15 amino acids. V lost 10 bases and J lost 2; bases outside the gene matches: 9. In the original analysis: The authors estimated nucleated cell counts from reference gene primer amplification. Produced via immunoSEQ multiplex PCR; TCRdb's table is partial and in-frame only. V and J calls and clone size follow that table, whereas D and trimming were derived from the DNA. The sample has 150,000 or so clones; over 75% are singletons. This chain joins TRBV19 and TRBJ1-5; 9 bases fit TRBD1. The receptor comes from a woman in her thirties or forties with acute or convalescent COVID-19. Sequencing was done on a sample of peripheral blood. CDR3 sequence: CATNPQGAGNQPQHF. The CDR3 DNA reads as TGTGCCACCAACCCACAGGGGGCCGGCAATCAGCCCCAGCATTTT. The full variable domain, rest sourced from reference TRBV19 and TRBJ1-5, is DGGITQSPKYLFRKEGQNVTLSCEQNLNHDAMYWYRQDPGQGLRLIYYSQIVNDFQKGDIAEGYSVSREKKESFPLTVTSAQKNPTAFYLCATNPQGAGNQPQHFGDGTRLSIL.